This TCR beta chain was sequenced for a study of a mutant IDH1 vaccine in newly diagnosed glioma. Turning to the study itself: Radiotherapy, temozolomide, or both had been given previously, and both were given to most.

The CDR3 is made up of 12 amino acids. Germline CDR1 SQVTM, CDR2 ANQGSEA. Trimming took 2 bases from V and 6 from J, leaving 8 bases between them. A note on this clone: Antigen specificity is unknown.

TCRdb's copy holds only in-frame clones and misses some; the assay was immunoSEQ multiplex PCR. The sample consists of around 94,000 clones, roughly 90% of them appearing once. Time point defined: week 47, end of study. Vaccine doses each comprised 300 ug of mutant IDH1 20-mer peptide, with topical imiquimod. The gene calls are TRBV29-1 and TRBJ2-1, with D perhaps matching TRBD2 (5 bases). Sequencing was performed on PBMCs, taken from a glioma patient whose treatment included an IDH1 peptide vaccine. This TCR came from a woman aged 50 to 60 with glioma. The CDR3 DNA reads as TGCAGCGTTGAATGGCGGGTCAATGAGCAGTTCTTC. Protein: CSVEWRVNEQFF.